The clone carrying this TCR beta chain came up a few times. Its specificity is unknown. The data originate from a study of human T cells and chemical hapten exposure. Looking at the study overall: Each patient's scalp received weekly diphenylcyclopropenone throughout the approximately 23-week study. Alopecia areata, totalis or universalis affected patients, mainly female.

Study-wide findings and caveats: Because they had alopecia, donors may respond immunologically unlike healthy people.

The time point: patch test 2, 6 weeks after DPC sensitization. Treatment noted: therapeutic diphenylcyclopropenone sensitization with weekly scalp DPC. Germline V gives CDR1 KGHSH, CDR2 LQKENI. CDR3 length equals 14 residues. The V end lost 3 bases, the J end lost 5 bases, and 11 bases lay between the germline ends. Single cDNA molecules in the library carried unique molecular identifiers attached during preparation. TCRdb passed the RACE reads through MiXCR, listing each CDR3 protein once. Of approximately 69,000 distinct CDR3 sequences listed, approximately 10% were seen once; the top ten hold around 7.3%.

The sample was whole blood, taken in connection with sensitization to the hapten diphenylcyclopropenone (DPC). J is TRBJ1-5 and V is TRBV18; tentatively, D is TRBD1 (6 bases). The TCR originated in a woman between 50 and 59 years old with alopecia areata. Some clones in this sample may be carry-over from other donors' samples. Here the CDR3 reads CASSPGTPDQPQHF. CDR3 in DNA: TGTGCCAGCTCACCCGGGACACCGGATCAGCCCCAGCATTTT.